This T cell receptor beta chain derives from a study of cytomegalovirus exposure and HLA in healthy donors. Study-level points and caveats: Earlier analysis found most TCR beta V segments productive about 87% or about 30% of the time.

On this clone: Its antigen is undetermined.

PCR involved 60 Vbeta and 13 Jbeta primers. The table came from immunoSEQ multiplex PCR; TCRdb's copy has only in-frame clones and leaves some out. The sample lists approximately 160,000 clones, approximately 70% occurring once. The germline V gene has CDR1 MNHEY and CDR2 SMNVEV (reference sequence). The ends were cut back, 4 bases at V and 0 bases at J, with 7 bases in the middle. The CDR3 is made up of 13 amino acids. The sequencing sample was made of PBMCs. This receptor was identified in a woman in her thirties or forties in good health and CMV-seropositive. The chain links TRBV27 to TRBJ2-7; D ambiguous. Here the CDR3 reads CASSSLDSYEQYF. For the CDR3, the DNA is TGTGCCAGCAGTTCATTAGACTCCTACGAGCAGTACTTC.